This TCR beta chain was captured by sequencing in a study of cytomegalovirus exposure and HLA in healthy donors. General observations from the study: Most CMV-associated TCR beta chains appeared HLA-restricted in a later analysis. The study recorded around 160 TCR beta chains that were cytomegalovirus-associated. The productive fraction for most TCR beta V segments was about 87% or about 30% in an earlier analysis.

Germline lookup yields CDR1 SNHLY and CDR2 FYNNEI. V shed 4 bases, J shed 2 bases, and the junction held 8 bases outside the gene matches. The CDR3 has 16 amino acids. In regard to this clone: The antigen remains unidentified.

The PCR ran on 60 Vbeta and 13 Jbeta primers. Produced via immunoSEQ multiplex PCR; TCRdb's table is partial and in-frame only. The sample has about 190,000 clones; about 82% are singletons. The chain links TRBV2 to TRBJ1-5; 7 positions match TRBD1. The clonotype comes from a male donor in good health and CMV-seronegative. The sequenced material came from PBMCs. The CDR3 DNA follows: TGTGCCAGCAGTGTCCAGGGGGGCGGTGGCAATCAGCCCCAGCATTTT. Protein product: CASSVQGGGGNQPQHF.